Below, 2 T cell receptor beta chains from the same sample are listed, as sequenced in a study of OX40 agonist ivuxolimab in advanced cancers. Only in-frame clones appear in the TCRdb table, and some are missing; sequencing was by immunoSEQ multiplex PCR. Here the sample spans about 66,000 clones, less than 95% being singletons. The sequencing here drew on CD4+ or CD8+ T cells sorted from blood, taken in a trial of the OX40 agonist ivuxolimab. Receptors were obtained from an adult with an advanced solid tumor such as melanoma, head and neck, liver or kidney cancer.

The rearrangement joins TRBV7-2 to TRBJ1-2, with TRBD1 as a possible D gene (6 bases). Trimming shortened V by 4 bases and J by 6 bases, and 21 bases separated the two germline ends. Germline CDR1 is SGHTA and CDR2 is FQGNSA. This CDR3 is built from 16 residues. This CDR3 is CASSSNLNRDGHGYTF. For the CDR3, the DNA is TGTGCCAGCAGCTCGAATTTGAACAGGGACGGGCATGGCTACACCTTC.

V gene TRBV7-9 combines with J gene TRBJ1-1, with D uncertain. Germline V gives CDR1 SEHNR, CDR2 FQNEAQ (reference sequence). Between the trimmed V and J ends, which lost 4 bases and 5 bases, there was a span of 17 bases. The CDR3 has 15 residues. The CDR3 loop is CASSSGAVSGTEAFF. For the CDR3, the DNA is TGTGCCAGCAGCTCTGGTGCAGTTAGCGGTACTGAAGCTTTCTTT.